Detailed here is one TCR beta chain. Its antigen remains unidentified. This sample was included in a study of identifying expanded T cells in peripheral blood. Study-level results: About 1.2 clones differed between technical replicates, versus approximately 16 and 20 over time. Clone count variance between roughly 2-week samples rose with total template count.

The assay was immunoSEQ multiplex PCR, and TCRdb's table has in-frame clones only and misses some. Among about 100,000 clones listed, over 70% were seen once. The CDR3 runs to 17 residues. V dropped 3 bases and J dropped 8 bases, with 26 bases sitting between them. Per germline, CDR1 GTSNPN and CDR2 SVGIG (reference sequence). The sample taken for sequencing was blood. The TCR sequence derives from a person aged 18 to 75 in good health. The chain employs TRBV30 and TRBJ2-1; tentatively, D is TRBD1 (5 bases). The CDR3 sequence: CAWSDGRGHGLSDEQFF. The DNA for the CDR3 is TGTGCCTGGAGCGACGGTAGGGGCCATGGGCTATCAGATGAGCAGTTCTTC. The entire variable domain, with the rest obtained from reference TRBV30 and TRBJ2-1, is as follows: SQTIHQWPATLVQPVGSPLSLECTVEGTSNPNLYWYRQAAGRGLQLLFYSVGIGQISSEVPQNLSASRPQDRQFILSSKKLLLSDSGFYLCAWSDGRGHGLSDEQFFGPGTRLTVL.